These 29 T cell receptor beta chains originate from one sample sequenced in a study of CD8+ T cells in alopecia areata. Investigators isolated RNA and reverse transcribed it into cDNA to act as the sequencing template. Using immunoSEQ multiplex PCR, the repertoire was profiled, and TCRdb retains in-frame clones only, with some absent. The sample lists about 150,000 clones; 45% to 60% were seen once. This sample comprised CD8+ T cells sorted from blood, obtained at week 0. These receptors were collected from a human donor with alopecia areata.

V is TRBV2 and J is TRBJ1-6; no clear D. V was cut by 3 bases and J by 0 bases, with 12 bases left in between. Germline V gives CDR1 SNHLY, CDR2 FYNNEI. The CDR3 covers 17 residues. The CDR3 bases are TGTGCCAGCAGTGAGAGTCGAGAGAGCTCCTATAATTCACCCCTCCACTTT. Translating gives CASSESRESSYNSPLHF.

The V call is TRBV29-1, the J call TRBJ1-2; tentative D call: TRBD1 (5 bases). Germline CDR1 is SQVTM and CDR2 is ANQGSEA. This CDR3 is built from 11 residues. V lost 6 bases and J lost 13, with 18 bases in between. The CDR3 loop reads CSVLFRVDPTF. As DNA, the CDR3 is TGCAGCGTGCTTTTCAGGGTGGATCCCACCTTC.

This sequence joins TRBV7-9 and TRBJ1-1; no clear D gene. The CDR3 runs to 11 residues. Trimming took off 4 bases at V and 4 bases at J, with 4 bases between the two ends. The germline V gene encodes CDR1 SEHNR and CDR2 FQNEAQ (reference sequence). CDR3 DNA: TGTGCCAGCAGCTCGGTCACTGAAGCTTTCTTT. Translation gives CASSSVTEAFF.

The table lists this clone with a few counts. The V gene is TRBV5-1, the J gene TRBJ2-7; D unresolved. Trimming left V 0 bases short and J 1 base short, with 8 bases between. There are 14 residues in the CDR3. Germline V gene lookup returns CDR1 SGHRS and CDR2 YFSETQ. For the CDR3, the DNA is TGCGCCAGCAGCTTGGCCGGCGAATCCTACGAGCAGTACTTC. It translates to CASSLAGESYEQYF.

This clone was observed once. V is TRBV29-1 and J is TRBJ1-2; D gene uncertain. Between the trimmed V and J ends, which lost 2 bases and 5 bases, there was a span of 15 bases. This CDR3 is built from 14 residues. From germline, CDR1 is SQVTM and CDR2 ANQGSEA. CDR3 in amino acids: CSVESKGPRYGYTF. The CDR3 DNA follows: TGCAGCGTTGAATCTAAAGGACCTAGATATGGCTACACCTTC.

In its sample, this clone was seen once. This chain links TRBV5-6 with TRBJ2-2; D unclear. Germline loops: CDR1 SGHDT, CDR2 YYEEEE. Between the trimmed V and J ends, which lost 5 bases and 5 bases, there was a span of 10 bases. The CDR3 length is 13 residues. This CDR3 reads CASRATDTGELFF. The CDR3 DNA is TGTGCCAGCAGAGCAACAGATACCGGGGAGCTGTTTTTT.

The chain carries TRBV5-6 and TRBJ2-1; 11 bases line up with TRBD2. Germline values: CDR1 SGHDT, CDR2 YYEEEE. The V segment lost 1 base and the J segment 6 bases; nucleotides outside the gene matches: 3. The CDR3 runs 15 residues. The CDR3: CASSLFLAGGNEQFF. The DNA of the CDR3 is TGTGCCAGCAGCTTGTTCCTAGCGGGGGGCAATGAGCAGTTCTTC.

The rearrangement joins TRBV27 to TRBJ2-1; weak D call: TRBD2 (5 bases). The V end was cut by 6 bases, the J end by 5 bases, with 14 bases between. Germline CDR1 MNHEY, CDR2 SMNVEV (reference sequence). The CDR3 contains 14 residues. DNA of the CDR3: TGTGCCAGCAGCGGGTCGGGAAACCACAATGAGCAGTTCTTC. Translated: CASSGSGNHNEQFF.

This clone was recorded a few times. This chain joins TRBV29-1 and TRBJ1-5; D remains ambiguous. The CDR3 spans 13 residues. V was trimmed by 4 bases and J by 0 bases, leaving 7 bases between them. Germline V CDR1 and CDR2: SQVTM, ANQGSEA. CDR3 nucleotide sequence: TGCAGCGTTGTGGCCGATAGCAATCAGCCCCAGCATTTT. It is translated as CSVVADSNQPQHF.

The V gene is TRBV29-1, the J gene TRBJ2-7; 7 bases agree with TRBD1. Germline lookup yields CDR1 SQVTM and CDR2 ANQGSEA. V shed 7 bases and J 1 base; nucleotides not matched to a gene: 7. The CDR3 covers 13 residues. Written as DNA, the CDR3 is TGCAGCGCCCTTACAGGGGCGTCCTACGAGCAGTACTTC. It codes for CSALTGASYEQYF.

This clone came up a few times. The CDR3 here is CAWSEKTSGPSNTGELFF. The CDR3 DNA reads as TGTGCCTGGAGTGAAAAAACTAGCGGCCCTTCGAACACCGGGGAGCTGTTTTTT. The chain uses TRBV30 and TRBJ2-2; 8 bases fit TRBD2. Germline V lookup: CDR1 GTSNPN, CDR2 SVGIG (reference sequence). With 1 base clipped from V and 0 bases from J, the junction kept 10 bases outside the gene matches. This CDR3 contains 18 residues.

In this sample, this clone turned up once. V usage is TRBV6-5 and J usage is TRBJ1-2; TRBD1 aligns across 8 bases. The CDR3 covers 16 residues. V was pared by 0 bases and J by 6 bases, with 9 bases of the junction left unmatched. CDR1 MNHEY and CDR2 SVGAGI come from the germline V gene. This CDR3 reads CASSYSRAGGGNGYTF. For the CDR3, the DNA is TGTGCCAGCAGTTACTCGAGGGCAGGGGGCGGGAATGGCTACACCTTC.

CDR3 coding DNA: TGTGCCAGCAGCCATCCCCAGGGGCGAACTGAAGCTTTCTTT. This encodes CASSHPQGRTEAFF. V gene TRBV7-9 combines with J gene TRBJ1-1; D is perhaps TRBD1 (6 bases). This CDR3 is 14 amino acids long. Looked up from germline, CDR1 is SEHNR and CDR2 is FQNEAQ (reference sequence). V dropped 5 bases and J dropped 5 bases, with 15 bases sitting between them.

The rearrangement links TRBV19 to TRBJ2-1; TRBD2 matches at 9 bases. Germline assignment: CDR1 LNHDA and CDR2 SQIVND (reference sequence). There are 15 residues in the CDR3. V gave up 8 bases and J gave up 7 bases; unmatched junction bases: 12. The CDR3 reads CASRIAHSGRNEQFF. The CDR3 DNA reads TGTGCCAGTCGGATAGCCCATAGCGGGAGAAATGAGCAGTTCTTC.

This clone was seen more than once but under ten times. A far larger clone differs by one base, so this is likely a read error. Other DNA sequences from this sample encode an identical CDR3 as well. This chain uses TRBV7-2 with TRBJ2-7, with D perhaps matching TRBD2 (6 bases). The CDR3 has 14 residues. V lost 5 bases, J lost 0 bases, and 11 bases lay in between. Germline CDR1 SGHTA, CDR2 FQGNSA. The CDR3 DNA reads TGTGCCAGCAGCCAAGTAGCGGACTCCTACGAGCAGTACTTC. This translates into CASSQVADSYEQYF.

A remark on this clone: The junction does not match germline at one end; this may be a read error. CDR3 coding DNA: TGTGCCAGCAGAGAAGAGGCCACCTATGAGCAGTTCTTC. Translated: CASREEATYEQFF. The rearrangement joins TRBV2 to TRBJ2-1; no reliable D call. CDR1 is SNHLY, CDR2 FYNNEI, per germline. The CDR3 is 13 amino acids.

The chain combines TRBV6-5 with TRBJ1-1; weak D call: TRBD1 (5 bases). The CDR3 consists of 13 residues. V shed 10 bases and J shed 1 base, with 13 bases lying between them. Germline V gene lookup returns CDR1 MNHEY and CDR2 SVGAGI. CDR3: CATRLGGNTEAFF. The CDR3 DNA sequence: TGTGCCACCCGACTGGGGGGGAACACTGAAGCTTTCTTT.

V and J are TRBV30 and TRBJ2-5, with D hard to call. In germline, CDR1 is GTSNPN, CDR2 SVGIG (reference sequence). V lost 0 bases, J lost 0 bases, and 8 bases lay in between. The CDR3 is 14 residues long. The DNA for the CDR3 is TGTGCCTGGAGTGTACACAGAGACCAAGAGACCCAGTACTTC. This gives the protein CAWSVHRDQETQYF.

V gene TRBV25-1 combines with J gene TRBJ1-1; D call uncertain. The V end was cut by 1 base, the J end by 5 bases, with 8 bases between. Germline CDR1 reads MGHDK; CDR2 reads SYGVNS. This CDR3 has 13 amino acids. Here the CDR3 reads CASSESGSTEAFF. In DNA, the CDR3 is TGTGCCAGCAGTGAATCCGGGTCTACTGAAGCTTTCTTT.

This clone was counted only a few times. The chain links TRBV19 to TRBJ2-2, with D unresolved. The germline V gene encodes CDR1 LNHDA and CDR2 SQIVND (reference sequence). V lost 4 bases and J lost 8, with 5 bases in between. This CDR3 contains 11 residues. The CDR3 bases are TGTGCCAGTAGTACTCGGGGGGAGCTGTTTTTT. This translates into CASSTRGELFF.

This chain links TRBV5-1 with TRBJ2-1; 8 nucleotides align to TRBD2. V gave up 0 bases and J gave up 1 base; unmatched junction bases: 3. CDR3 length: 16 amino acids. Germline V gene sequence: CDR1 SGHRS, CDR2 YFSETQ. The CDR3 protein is CASSLELADSYNEQFF. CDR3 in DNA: TGCGCCAGCAGCTTGGAACTAGCGGATTCCTACAATGAGCAGTTCTTC.

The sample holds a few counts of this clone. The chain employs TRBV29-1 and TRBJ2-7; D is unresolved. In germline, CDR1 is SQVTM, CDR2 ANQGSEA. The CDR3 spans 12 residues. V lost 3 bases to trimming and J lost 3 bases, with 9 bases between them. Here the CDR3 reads CSVEGSDYEQYF. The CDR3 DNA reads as TGCAGCGTTGAGGGATCGGACTACGAGCAGTACTTC.

The CDR3 DNA follows: TGCGCCAGCAGCCAAGGGCAGGGGTACTACGAGCAGTACTTC. This sequence encodes CASSQGQGYYEQYF. This chain connects TRBV4-1 to TRBJ2-7, with D possibly matching TRBD1 (6 bases). Between the trimmed V and J ends, which lost 1 base and 3 bases, there was a span of 10 bases. Germline lookup yields CDR1 MGHRA and CDR2 YSYEKL. This CDR3 has 14 amino acids.

CDR3 DNA sequence: TGTGCCAGCACCCCAAGAGGAGGGGGCCAGTACAATGAGCAGTTCTTC. Translation: CASTPRGGGQYNEQFF. The chain joins TRBV9 to TRBJ2-1; possibly TRBD1 for D (7 bases). Germline V gene data show CDR1 as SGDLS and CDR2 as YYNGEE. V was shortened by 6 bases and J by 4 bases, with 20 bases between the two germline ends. This CDR3 region has 16 residues.

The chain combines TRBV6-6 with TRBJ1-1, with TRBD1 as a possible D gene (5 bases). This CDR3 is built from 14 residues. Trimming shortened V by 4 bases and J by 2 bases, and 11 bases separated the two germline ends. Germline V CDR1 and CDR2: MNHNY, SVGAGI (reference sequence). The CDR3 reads CASSSGGSNTEAFF. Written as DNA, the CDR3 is TGTGCCAGCAGTTCCGGGGGGTCCAACACTGAAGCTTTCTTT.

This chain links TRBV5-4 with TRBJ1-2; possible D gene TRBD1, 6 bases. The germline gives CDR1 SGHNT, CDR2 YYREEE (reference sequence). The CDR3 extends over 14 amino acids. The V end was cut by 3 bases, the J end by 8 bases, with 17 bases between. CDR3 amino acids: CASSSAGDREGYTF. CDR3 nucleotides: TGTGCCAGCAGCTCGGCAGGGGATCGGGAGGGCTACACCTTC.

CDR3 sequence reads: CASSALGSYEQYF. The CDR3 coding sequence is TGTGCCAGCAGTGCTCTAGGCTCCTACGAGCAGTACTTC. The gene calls are TRBV2 and TRBJ2-7; no clear D gene. This CDR3 has 13 residues. Trimming stripped 4 bases from V and 0 bases from J, with 7 bases between. Germline lookup yields CDR1 SNHLY and CDR2 FYNNEI.

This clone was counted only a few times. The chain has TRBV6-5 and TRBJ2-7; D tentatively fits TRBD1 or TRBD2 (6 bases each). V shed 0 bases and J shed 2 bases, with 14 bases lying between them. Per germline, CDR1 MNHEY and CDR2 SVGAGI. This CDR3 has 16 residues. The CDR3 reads CASSYSSGQRAYEQYF. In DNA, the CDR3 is TGTGCCAGCAGTTACTCGAGTGGACAGCGGGCCTACGAGCAGTACTTC.

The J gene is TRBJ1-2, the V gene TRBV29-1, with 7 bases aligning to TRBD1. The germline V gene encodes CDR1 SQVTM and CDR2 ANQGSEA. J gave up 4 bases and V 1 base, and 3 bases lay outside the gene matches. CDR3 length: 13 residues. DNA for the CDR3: TGCAGCGTTGAAGGAGGACAGGTCTATGGCTACACCTTC. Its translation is CSVEGGQVYGYTF.